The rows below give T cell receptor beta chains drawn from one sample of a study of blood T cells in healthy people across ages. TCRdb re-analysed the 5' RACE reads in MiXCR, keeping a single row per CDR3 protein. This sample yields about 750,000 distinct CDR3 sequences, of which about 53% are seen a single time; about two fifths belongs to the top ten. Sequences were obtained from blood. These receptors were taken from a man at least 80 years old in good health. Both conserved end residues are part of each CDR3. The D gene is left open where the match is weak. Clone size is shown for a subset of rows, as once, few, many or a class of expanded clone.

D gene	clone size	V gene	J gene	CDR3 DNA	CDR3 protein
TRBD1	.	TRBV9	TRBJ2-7	TGTGCCAGCAGCGTAGAGACAGGGTCCTCCTACGAGCAGTACTTC	CASSVETGSSYEQYF
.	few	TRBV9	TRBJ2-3	TGTGCCAGCAGCCAAAGGTGGACAGATACGCAGTATTTT	CASSQRWTDTQYF
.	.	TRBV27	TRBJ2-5	TGTGCCAGCAGTCGCCAGGACCGGTCCCAAGAGACCCAGTACTTC	CASSRQDRSQETQYF
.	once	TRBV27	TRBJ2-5	TGTGCCGGCAGTTTCACACTAGGGGTTTGGGAGACCCAGTACTTC	CAGSFTLGVWETQYF
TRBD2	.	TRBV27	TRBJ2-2	TGTGCCAGCAGTCCCACCGCGGGGGGCACCGGGGAGCTGTTTTTT	CASSPTAGGTGELFF
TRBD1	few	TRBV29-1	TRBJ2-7	TGCAGCGTTGTGGAGACACAGGGGAGAAGCTACGAGCAGTACTTC	CSVVETQGRSYEQYF
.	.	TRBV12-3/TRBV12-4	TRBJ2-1	TGTGCCAGCAGGCAACTAGGTGATGAGCAGTTCTTC	CASRQLGDEQFF
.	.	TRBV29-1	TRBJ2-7	TGCAGCGTTGAGGAAGGACTACAGGGGCCTCCTCAGTACTTC	CSVEEGLQGPPQYF
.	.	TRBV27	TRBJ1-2	TGTGCCAGCAGTTTAAAGGGGAACTCTGGCTACACCTTC	CASSLKGNSGYTF
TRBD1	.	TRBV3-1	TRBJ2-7	TGTGCCAGCAGCCAAGCGAAGGGCGGGACAGGGGGCCACGAGCAGTACTTC	CASSQAKGGTGGHEQYF
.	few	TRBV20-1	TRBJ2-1	TGCAGTGCTAGACCCTCAGGACGGGGCTGGAATGAGCAGTTCTTC	CSARPSGRGWNEQFF
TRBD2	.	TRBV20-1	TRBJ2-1	TGCAGTGCTTGGGGGACTAGCGGGGTCAGGAATGAGCAGTTCTTC	CSAWGTSGVRNEQFF
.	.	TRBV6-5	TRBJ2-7	TGTGCCAGCAGAGGCCCGGCAGGCGCTGGGGAGCAGTACTTC	CASRGPAGAGEQYF
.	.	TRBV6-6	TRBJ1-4	TGTGCCAGCGGACCGGGAACTAATGAAAAACTGTTTTTT	CASGPGTNEKLFF
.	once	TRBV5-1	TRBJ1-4	TGCGCCAGCAGAAGATTCGGGGACGGAACTAATGAAAAACTGTTTTTT	CASRRFGDGTNEKLFF
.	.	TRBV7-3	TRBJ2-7	TGTGCCAGCAGCTTAAGTAGTCTCTCCGAGCAGTACTTC	CASSLSSLSEQYF
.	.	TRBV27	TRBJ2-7	TGTGCCAGCAGTTACCAGAGCTCCTACGAGCAGTACTTC	CASSYQSSYEQYF
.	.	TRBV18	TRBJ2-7	TGTGCCAGCTCCCTCGCCAGCTCAGGGGCTGGGTACGAGCAGTACTTC	CASSLASSGAGYEQYF
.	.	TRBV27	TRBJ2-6	TGTGCCAGCAAGAAAACAGGGTCTGGGGCCAACGTCCTGACTTTC	CASKKTGSGANVLTF
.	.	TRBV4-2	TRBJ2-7	TGTGCCAGCAGCGAGGGGCCGAGCTCCTACGAGCAGTACTTC	CASSEGPSSYEQYF
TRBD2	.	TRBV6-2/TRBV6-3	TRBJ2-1	TGTGCCAGCAGTTACCTACTAGCGGCCTCCGGGGAGCAGTTCTTC	CASSYLLAASGEQFF
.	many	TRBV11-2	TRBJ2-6	TGTGCCAGCAGCGCAACCTCTGGGGCCAACGTCCTGACTTTC	CASSATSGANVLTF
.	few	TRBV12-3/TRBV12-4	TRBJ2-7	TGTGCCAGCCGACTCAGGGGGGGCTACGAGCAGTACTTC	CASRLRGGYEQYF
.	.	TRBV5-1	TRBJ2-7	TGCGCCAGCAGCGGGGTGGCGGGGGAGCAGTACTTC	CASSGVAGEQYF
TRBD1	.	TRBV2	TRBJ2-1	TGTGCCAGCAGTGAAGCAGGGACAGGTCTCGGGCGTAATGAGCAGTTCTTC	CASSEAGTGLGRNEQFF
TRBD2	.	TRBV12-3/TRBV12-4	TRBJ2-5	TGTGCCAGCAGTTTGGTGCAGCTAGCGGGAAAAGAGACCCAGTACTTC	CASSLVQLAGKETQYF
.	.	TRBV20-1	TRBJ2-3	TGCAGTGCCCGAACAGATACGCAGTATTTT	CSARTDTQYF
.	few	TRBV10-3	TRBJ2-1	TGTGCCATCAGTGAGCTTTGGCAGGGGACTGGACTAGAGGAATCTCAAATCTACAATGAGCAGTTCTTC	CAISELWQGTGLEESQIYNEQFF
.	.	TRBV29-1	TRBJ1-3	TGCAGCACCTCCAGTGGGGGTAGTAGGGGAAACACCATATATTTT	CSTSSGGSRGNTIYF